Below, 14 T cell receptor beta chains from the same sample are listed, as sequenced in a study of control samples from healthy donors and cancer patients. Libraries were prepared by immunoSEQ multiplex PCR; TCRdb keeps only in-frame clonotypes and omits some of them. The sample lists 71,000 or so clones, under 90% occurring once. Sequences were obtained from PBMCs. The receptors stem from a man between 60 and 70 years old with lung cancer.

The chain couples TRBV12-5 to TRBJ1-6; D gene uncertain. CDR3 length equals 13 residues. Trimming took 5 bases from V and 6 from J, leaving 8 bases between them. From germline, CDR1 is LGHNT and CDR2 FRNRAP. The CDR3 spells CASGVLFNSPLHF. CDR3 coding DNA: TGTGCTAGTGGTGTCTTATTTAATTCACCCCTCCACTTT.

This clone was observed a few times. V and J are TRBV7-6 and TRBJ2-5; D is uncertain. The CDR3 is 13 amino acids. Trimming pared 3 bases from V and 5 bases from J, leaving 10 bases between. CDR1 SGHVS and CDR2 FNYEAQ come from the germline V gene. The CDR3 protein is CASSFSPAETQYF. The DNA of the CDR3 is TGTGCCAGCAGCTTTAGCCCGGCGGAGACCCAGTACTTC.

The chain has TRBV7-3 and TRBJ1-6; 7 bases map to TRBD1. The CDR3 runs to 15 residues. The J segment lost 6 bases and the V segment lost 0 bases, leaving 2 bases of the junction unmatched. Looked up from germline, CDR1 is SGHTA and CDR2 is FQGTGA. CDR3: CASSLTRGRNSPLHF. CDR3 coding DNA: TGTGCCAGCAGCTTAACGAGGGGGCGTAATTCACCCCTCCACTTT.

The chain recombines TRBV7-9 with TRBJ2-1; 7 nucleotides line up with TRBD2. The germline V gene has CDR1 SEHNR and CDR2 FQNEAQ (reference sequence). With V trimmed by 1 base and J by 10 bases, 7 bases remained unmatched. This CDR3 has 14 residues. The CDR3 DNA reads as TGTGCCAGCAGCTTAGGCAGCGGGGTTGTGGAGCAGTTCTTC. Protein product: CASSLGSGVVEQFF.

The V and J genes are TRBV25-1 and TRBJ2-5, with TRBD2 as a possible D gene (5 bases). CDR1 MGHDK and CDR2 SYGVNS come from the germline V gene. The CDR3 is 14 residues long. With 5 bases removed from V and 2 bases from J, the gap between germline ends came to 12 bases. The CDR3, as DNA: TGTGCCAGCAGTCGGGGTTGGCTACAAGAGACCCAGTACTTC. It is translated as CASSRGWLQETQYF.

The J gene is TRBJ1-1, the V gene TRBV7-9; D not resolved. Trimming removed 5 bases from V and 4 bases from J, with 8 bases in between. Germline V gene data show CDR1 as SEHNR and CDR2 as FQNEAQ (reference sequence). This CDR3 spans 12 amino acids. CDR3 coding DNA: TGTGCCAGCAGCCCCCTAGGCACTGAAGCTTTCTTT. It specifies CASSPLGTEAFF. The entire variable domain, with the rest obtained from reference TRBV7-9 and TRBJ1-1, is as follows: DTGVSQNPRHKITKRGQNVTFRCDPISEHNRLYWYRQTLGQGPEFLTYFQNEAQLEKSRLLSDRFSAERPKGSFSTLEIQRTEQGDSAMYLCASSPLGTEAFFGQGTRLTVV.

This clone was seen just once. The V call is TRBV10-1, the J call TRBJ2-6; D gene uncertain. Trimming pared 0 bases from V and 0 bases from J, leaving 3 bases between. Germline CDR1 and CDR2: WNHNN and SYGVQD (reference sequence). The length of the CDR3 is 15 residues. The CDR3 DNA follows: TGCGCCAGCAGTGAGTCACCCTCTGGGGCCAACGTCCTGACTTTC. Translating it yields CASSESPSGANVLTF.

The CDR3 coding sequence is TGTGCCAGCGGGACAGGGGAAATATTCGGGGAGCTGTTTTTT. This gives the protein CASGTGEIFGELFF. The rearrangement joins TRBV7-9 to TRBJ2-2, with TRBD1 matching 10 bases. The ends lost 8 bases at V and 7 bases at J; junction bases unmatched: 7. This CDR3 region has 14 residues. The germline V gene has CDR1 SEHNR and CDR2 FQNEAQ (reference sequence).

The genes are TRBV5-1 and TRBJ2-1; possibly TRBD1 for D (6 bases). V shed 2 bases and J shed 3 bases, with 9 bases lying between them. Germline lookup yields CDR1 SGHRS and CDR2 YFSETQ. The CDR3 is 14 residues long. The chain's CDR3 is CASSFGQFYNEQFF. The CDR3, as DNA: TGCGCCAGCAGCTTCGGACAGTTCTACAATGAGCAGTTCTTC.

The V and J genes are TRBV18 and TRBJ1-3; no clear D gene. Trimming pared 3 bases from V and 2 bases from J, leaving 11 bases between. Germline CDR1 reads KGHSH; CDR2 reads LQKENI. CDR3 length: 15 amino acids. The DNA of the CDR3 is TGTGCCAGCTCACCCTCTAAGAGTACTGGAAACACCATATATTTT. Its translation is CASSPSKSTGNTIYF.

The chain has TRBV6-6 and TRBJ1-1; D possibly corresponds to TRBD1 (5 bases). CDR1 is MNHNY and CDR2 is SVGAGI in the germline V gene (reference sequence). This CDR3 region has 14 residues. Between the trimmed V and J ends, which lost 7 bases and 1 base, there was a span of 13 bases. Here the CDR3 reads CASIDNRPNTEAFF. The CDR3 DNA reads as TGTGCCAGCATCGATAACAGGCCGAACACTGAAGCTTTCTTT.

The chain combines TRBV11-2 with TRBJ1-4; D unresolved. This CDR3 is built from 14 residues. CDR1 SGHAT and CDR2 FQNNGV come from the germline V gene. Trimming took 2 bases from V and 5 from J, leaving 9 bases between them. In nucleotides, the CDR3 is TGTGCCAGCAGCTTACGGTCAGACAATGAAAAACTGTTTTTT. It is translated as CASSLRSDNEKLFF. Supplemented by reference TRBV11-2 and TRBJ1-4, the full variable domain reads EAGVAQSPRYKIIEKRQSVAFWCNPISGHATLYWYQQILGQGPKLLIQFQNNGVVDDSQLPKDRFSAERLKGVDSTLKIQPAKLEDSAVYLCASSLRSDNEKLFFGSGTQLSVL.

The J gene is TRBJ1-1, the V gene TRBV12-5; no firm D call. Trimming stripped 0 bases from V and 1 base from J, with 12 bases between. The germline V gene has CDR1 LGHNT and CDR2 FRNRAP. This CDR3 contains 16 residues. CDR3 nucleotides: TGTGCTAGTGGTTTGGTACGTCAGTTCGGGAACACTGAAGCTTTCTTT. This codes for CASGLVRQFGNTEAFF.

This clone has just one count. The chain couples TRBV13 to TRBJ2-6; D assignment may be TRBD1 or TRBD2 (5 bases each). The germline CDR1 and CDR2 sequences are PRHDT and FYEKMQ (reference sequence). The CDR3 length is 15 residues. V dropped 9 bases and J dropped 2 bases, with 14 bases sitting between them. CDR3 coding DNA: TGTGCCAGTCGGGACCATAGAGCTGGGGCCAACGTCCTGACTTTC. Translation: CASRDHRAGANVLTF.